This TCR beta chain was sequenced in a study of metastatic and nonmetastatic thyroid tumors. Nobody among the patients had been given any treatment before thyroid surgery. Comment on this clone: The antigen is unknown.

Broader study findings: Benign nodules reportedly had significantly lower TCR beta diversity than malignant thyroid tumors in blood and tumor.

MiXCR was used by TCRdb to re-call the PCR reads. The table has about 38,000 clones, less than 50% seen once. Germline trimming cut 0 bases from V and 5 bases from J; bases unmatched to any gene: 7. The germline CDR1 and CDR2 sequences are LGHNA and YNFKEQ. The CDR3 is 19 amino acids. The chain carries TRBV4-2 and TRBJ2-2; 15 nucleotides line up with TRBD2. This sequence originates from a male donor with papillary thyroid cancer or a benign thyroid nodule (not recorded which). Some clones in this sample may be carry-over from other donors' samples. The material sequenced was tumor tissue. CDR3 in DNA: TGTGCCAGCAGCCAAGAGATGGGACTAGCGGGGGGCCGGACCGGGGAGCTGTTTTTT. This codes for CASSQEMGLAGGRTGELFF.